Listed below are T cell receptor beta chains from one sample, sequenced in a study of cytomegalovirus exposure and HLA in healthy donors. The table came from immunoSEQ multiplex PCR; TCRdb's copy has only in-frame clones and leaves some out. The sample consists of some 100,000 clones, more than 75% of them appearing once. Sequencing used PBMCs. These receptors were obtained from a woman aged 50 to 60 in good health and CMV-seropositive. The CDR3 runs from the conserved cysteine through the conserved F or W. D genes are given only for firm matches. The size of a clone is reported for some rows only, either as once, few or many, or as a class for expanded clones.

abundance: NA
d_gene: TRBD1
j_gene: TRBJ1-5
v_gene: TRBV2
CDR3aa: CASSEGTGRYSNQPQHF
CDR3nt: TGTGCCAGCAGTGAAGGGACAGGGAGGTATAGCAATCAGCCCCAGCATTTT

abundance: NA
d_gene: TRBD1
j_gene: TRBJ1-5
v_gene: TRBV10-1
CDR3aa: CASSERQGEPQHF
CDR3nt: TGCGCCAGCAGTGAGAGGCAGGGGGAGCCCCAGCATTTT

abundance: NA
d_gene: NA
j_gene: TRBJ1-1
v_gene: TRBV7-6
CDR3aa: CASSLREANTEAFF
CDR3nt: TGTGCCAGCAGCCTCCGGGAGGCCAACACTGAAGCTTTCTTT

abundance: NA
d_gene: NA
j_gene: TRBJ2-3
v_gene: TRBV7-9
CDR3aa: CASSFPRADTQYF
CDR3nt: TGTGCCAGCAGCTTTCCCCGCGCAGATACGCAGTATTTT

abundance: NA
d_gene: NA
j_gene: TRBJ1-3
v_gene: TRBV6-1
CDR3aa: CASSRDFLSGNTIYF
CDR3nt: TGTGCCAGCAGCCGGGACTTCCTCTCTGGAAACACCATATATTTT

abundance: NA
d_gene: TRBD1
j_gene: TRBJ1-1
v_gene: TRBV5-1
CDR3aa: CASSLDWRDRGKAFF
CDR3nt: TGCGCCAGCAGCTTGGACTGGCGGGACAGGGGAAAAGCTTTCTTT

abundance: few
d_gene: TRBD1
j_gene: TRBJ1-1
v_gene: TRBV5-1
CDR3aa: CASSPDRVRGAFF
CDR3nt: TGCGCCAGCAGCCCTGACAGGGTGCGAGGAGCTTTCTTT

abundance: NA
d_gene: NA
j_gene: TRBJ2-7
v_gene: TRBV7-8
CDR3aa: CASSPQGLPLSYEQYF
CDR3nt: TGTGCCAGCAGCCCTCAGGGGTTGCCCCTCTCCTACGAGCAGTACTTC

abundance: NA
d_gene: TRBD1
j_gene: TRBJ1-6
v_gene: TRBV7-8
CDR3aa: CASSFETGYNSPLHF
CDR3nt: TGTGCCAGCAGTTTTGAGACAGGGTATAATTCACCCCTCCACTTT

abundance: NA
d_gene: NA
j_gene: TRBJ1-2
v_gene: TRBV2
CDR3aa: CASNQRGVNYGYTF
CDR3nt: TGTGCCAGCAACCAGCGGGGAGTAAACTATGGCTACACCTTC

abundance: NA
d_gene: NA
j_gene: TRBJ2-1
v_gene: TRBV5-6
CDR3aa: CASSLQVSSYNEQFF
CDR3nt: TGTGCCAGCAGCCTACAGGTTTCCTCCTACAATGAGCAGTTCTTC

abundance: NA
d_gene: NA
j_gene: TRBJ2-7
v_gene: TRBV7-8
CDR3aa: CASRGLLYEQYF
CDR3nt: TGTGCCAGCAGGGGACTGTTATACGAGCAGTACTTC

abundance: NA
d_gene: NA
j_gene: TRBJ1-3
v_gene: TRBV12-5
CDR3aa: CASGPGTTSSGNTIYF
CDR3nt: TGTGCTAGTGGTCCCGGGACTACGAGCTCTGGAAACACCATATATTTT

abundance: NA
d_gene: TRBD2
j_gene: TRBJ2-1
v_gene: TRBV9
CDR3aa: CASSAPTSGSSYNEQFF
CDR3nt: TGTGCCAGCAGCGCGCCTACTAGCGGGAGCTCCTACAATGAGCAGTTCTTC

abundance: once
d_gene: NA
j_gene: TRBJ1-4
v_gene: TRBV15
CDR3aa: CATSVPEGEEEKLFF
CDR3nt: TGTGCCACCAGCGTTCCGGAGGGAGAAGAAGAAAAACTGTTTTTT

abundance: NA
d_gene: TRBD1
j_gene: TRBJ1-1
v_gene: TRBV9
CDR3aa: CASGETGETEAFF
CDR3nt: TGTGCCAGCGGGGAAACAGGGGAAACTGAAGCTTTCTTT

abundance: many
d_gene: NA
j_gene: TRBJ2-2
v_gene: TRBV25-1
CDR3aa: CASTKRTGELFF
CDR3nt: TGTGCCAGCACGAAACGGACCGGGGAGCTGTTTTTT

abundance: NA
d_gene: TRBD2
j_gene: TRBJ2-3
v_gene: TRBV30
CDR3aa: CAWGGPLAVGSDTQYF
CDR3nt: TGTGCCTGGGGGGGACCCCTAGCGGTGGGGTCAGATACGCAGTATTTT

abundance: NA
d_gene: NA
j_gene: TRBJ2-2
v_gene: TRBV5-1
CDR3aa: CASSREGVEGTGELFF
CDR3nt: TGCGCCAGCAGCCGAGAGGGCGTAGAAGGTACCGGGGAGCTGTTTTTT

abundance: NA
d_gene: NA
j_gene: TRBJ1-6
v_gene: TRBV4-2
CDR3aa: CASSQVVSRADSPLHF
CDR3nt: TGTGCCAGCAGCCAAGTAGTATCCAGGGCCGATTCACCCCTCCACTTT

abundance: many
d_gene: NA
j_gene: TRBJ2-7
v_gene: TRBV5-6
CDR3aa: CASSLVTSSSYEQYF
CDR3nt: TGTGCCAGCAGCTTGGTAACTAGCAGCTCCTACGAGCAGTACTTC

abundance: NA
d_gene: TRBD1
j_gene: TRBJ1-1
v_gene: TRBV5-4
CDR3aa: CASGKTGAEAFF
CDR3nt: TGTGCCAGCGGAAAGACAGGGGCTGAAGCTTTCTTT

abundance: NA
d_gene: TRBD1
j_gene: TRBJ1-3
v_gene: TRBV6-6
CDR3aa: CASTLGTGVSYTIYF
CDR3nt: TGTGCCAGCACCCTCGGGACAGGGGTTAGTTACACCATATATTTT

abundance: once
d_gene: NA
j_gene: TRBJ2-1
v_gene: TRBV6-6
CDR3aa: CASSYGREKQFF
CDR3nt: TGTGCCAGCAGTTACGGAAGGGAGAAGCAGTTCTTC

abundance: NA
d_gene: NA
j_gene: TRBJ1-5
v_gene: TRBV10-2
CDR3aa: CASSGGGFNQPQHF
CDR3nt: TGCGCCAGCAGTGGGGGAGGGTTCAATCAGCCCCAGCATTTT

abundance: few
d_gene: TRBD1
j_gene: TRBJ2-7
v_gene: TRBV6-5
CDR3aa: CASSYSIGTGGEQYF
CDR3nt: TGTGCCAGCAGTTACTCGATAGGGACAGGGGGAGAGCAGTACTTC

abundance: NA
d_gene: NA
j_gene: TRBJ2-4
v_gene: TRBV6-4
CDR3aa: CASSDSAGMNIQYF
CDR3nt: TGTGCCAGCAGTGACTCGGCAGGGATGAACATTCAGTACTTC

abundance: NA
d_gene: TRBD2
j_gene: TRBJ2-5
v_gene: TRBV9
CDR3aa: CASSVAGGQETQYF
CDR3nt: TGTGCCAGCAGCGTAGCGGGGGGGCAGGAGACCCAGTACTTC

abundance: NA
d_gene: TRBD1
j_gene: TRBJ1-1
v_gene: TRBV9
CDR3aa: CASSPTGQGVNTEAFF
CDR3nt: TGTGCCAGCAGCCCGACAGGGCAGGGGGTAAACACTGAAGCTTTCTTT

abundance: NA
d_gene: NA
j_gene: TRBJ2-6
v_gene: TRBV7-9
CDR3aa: CASSWQPRGSGANVLTF
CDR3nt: TGTGCCAGCAGTTGGCAGCCCCGGGGCTCTGGGGCCAACGTCCTGACTTTC

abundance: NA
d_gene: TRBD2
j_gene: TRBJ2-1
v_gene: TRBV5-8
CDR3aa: CASSSGMVRAGGGPYNEQFF
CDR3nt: TGTGCCAGCAGCTCCGGGATGGTCCGTGCGGGGGGCGGGCCTTACAATGAGCAGTTCTTC

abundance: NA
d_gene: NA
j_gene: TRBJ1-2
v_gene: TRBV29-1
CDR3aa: CSVVGGANYGYTF
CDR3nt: TGCAGCGTTGTTGGGGGGGCTAACTATGGCTACACCTTC

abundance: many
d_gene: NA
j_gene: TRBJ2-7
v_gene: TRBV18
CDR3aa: CASSRDRSSYEQYF
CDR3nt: TGTGCCAGCTCGCGGGACCGGAGCTCCTACGAGCAGTACTTC